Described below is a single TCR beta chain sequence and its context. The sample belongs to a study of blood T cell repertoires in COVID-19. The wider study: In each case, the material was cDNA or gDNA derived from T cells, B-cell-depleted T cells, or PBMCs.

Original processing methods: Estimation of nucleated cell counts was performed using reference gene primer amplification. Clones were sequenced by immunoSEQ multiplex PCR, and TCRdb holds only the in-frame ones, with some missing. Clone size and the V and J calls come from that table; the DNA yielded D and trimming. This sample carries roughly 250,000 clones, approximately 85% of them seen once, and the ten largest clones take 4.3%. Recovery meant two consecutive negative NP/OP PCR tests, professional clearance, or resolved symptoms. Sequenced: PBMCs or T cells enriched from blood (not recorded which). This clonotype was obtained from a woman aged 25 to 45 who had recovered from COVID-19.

In DNA form, the CDR3 reads TGTGCCTGGCAAAGGCCGCGACAGGCGAACACTGAAGCTTTCTTT. Its protein is CAWQRPRQANTEAFF. The chain is built from TRBV30 and TRBJ1-1, with D tentatively TRBD1 (6 bases). The ends were cut back, 5 bases at V and 1 base at J, with 17 bases in the middle. CDR1 GTSNPN and CDR2 SVGIG come from the germline V gene (reference sequence). The CDR3 extends over 15 amino acids.